The TCR beta chain described here comes from a study of cytomegalovirus exposure and HLA in healthy donors. For the study at large: Early released data had approximately 86 million unique TCRs, all coming from HLA-typed donors. The study's findings and limits: TCR beta V segments were, for the most part, productive about 90% or about 30% of the time in an earlier analysis.

The table lists this clone with a count of one. Its antigen remains unknown. V was pared by 1 base and J by 0 bases, with 13 bases between. Germline loops: CDR1 SGHAT, CDR2 FQNNGV. The CDR3 is made up of 16 amino acids. In the PCR, 60 Vbeta and 13 Jbeta primers were used. Data came from immunoSEQ multiplex PCR; TCRdb stores just in-frame clones and leaves some out. The repertoire consists of more than 65,000 clones, with approximately 82% occurring once and the leading ten covering roughly 2%. The chain employs TRBV11-2 and TRBJ2-7; D might be TRBD2 (5 bases). Sequenced sample: PBMCs. This clonotype originated in a man aged 18-30 years in good health and CMV-seronegative. The CDR3 nucleotides are TGTGCCAGCAGCTTAGGTCGTGGAGGTCCCTCCTACGAGCAGTACTTC. It translates to CASSLGRGGPSYEQYF.